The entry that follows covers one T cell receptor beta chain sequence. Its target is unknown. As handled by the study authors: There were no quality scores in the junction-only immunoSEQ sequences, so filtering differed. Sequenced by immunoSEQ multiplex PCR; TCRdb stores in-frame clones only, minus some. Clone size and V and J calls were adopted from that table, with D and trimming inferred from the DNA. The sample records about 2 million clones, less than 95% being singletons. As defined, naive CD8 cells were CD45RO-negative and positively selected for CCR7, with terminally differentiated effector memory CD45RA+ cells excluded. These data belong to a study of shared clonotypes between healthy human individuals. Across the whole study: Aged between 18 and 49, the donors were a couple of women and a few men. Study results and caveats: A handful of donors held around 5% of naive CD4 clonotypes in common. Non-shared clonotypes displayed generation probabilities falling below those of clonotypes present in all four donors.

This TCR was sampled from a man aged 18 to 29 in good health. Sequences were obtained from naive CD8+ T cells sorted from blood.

Here the CDR3 reads CASTWGPSYEQYF. The CDR3 DNA is TGTGCCAGTACTTGGGGGCCCTCCTACGAGCAGTACTTC. The J gene is TRBJ2-7, the V gene TRBV19, with a tentative D call TRBD1 (6 bases). This CDR3 has 13 amino acids. V was clipped by 7 bases and J by 0 bases, with 10 bases between them. Germline V CDR1 and CDR2: LNHDA, SQIVND (reference sequence).